The table lists the clone carrying this T cell receptor (beta chain) with many counts. Its target is not known. The data originate from a study of T cells in Graves' hyperthyroidism and ophthalmopathy. Study results and caveats: Ophthalmopathy, which appeared later, was predicted by the model a median 6.5 months before onset.

Germline V gene data show CDR1 as KGHSH and CDR2 as LQKENI. Trimming at V came to 7 bases and at J to 5 bases, leaving 6 bases not matched to a gene. The CDR3 has 13 amino acids. There were TCR beta CDR3 regions amplified from RNA transcripts. RT-PCR in the first round (using the HTBI primer set) targeted the TCR CDR3. TCRdb processed the multiplex PCR reads anew with MiXCR; each CDR3 protein has one entry. The sample records under 350,000 distinct CDR3 sequences, roughly 18% being singletons. No progression to ophthalmopathy during 18 months of follow-up defined stable disease. The study based diagnoses on clinical symptoms, serum thyroxine and TRAb, thyroid ultrasound and orbital computed tomography. Extraction of PBMCs used 10 ml of fresh peripheral blood.

The genes are TRBV18 and TRBJ1-1, with 8 bases fitting TRBD1. Sequencing used blood. The TCR sequence derives from a woman aged 45 to 65 with Graves' hyperthyroidism. The CDR3 sequence: CASWGTGGTEAFF. The CDR3 DNA is TGTGCCAGCTGGGGGACAGGTGGAACTGAAGCTTTCTTT. The whole variable domain, filled in from reference TRBV18 and TRBJ1-1, reads NAGVMQNPRHLVRRRGQEARLRCSPMKGHSHVYWYRQLPEEGLKFMVYLQKENIIDESGMPKERFSAEFPKEGPSILRIQQVVRGDSAAYFCASWGTGGTEAFFGQGTRLTVV.